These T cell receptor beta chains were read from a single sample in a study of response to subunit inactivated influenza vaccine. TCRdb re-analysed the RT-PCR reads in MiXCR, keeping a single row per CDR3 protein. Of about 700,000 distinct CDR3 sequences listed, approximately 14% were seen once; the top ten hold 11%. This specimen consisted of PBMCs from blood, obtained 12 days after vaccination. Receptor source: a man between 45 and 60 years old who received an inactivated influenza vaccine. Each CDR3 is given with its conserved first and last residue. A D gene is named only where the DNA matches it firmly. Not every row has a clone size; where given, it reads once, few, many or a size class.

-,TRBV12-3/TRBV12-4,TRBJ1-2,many,CASSPKGENYGYTF,TGTGCCAGCAGTCCAAAAGGAGAGAACTATGGCTACACCTTC
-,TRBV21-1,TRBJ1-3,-,CASSRKHSGNTIYF,TGTGCCAGCAGCCGGAAACACTCTGGAAACACCATATATTTT
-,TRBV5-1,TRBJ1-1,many,CASREGSNTEAFF,TGCGCCAGCAGGGAGGGATCGAACACTGAAGCTTTCTTT
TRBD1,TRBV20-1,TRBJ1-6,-,CSAIRTGVSYNSPLHF,TGCAGTGCTATCAGGACAGGGGTTTCCTATAATTCACCCCTCCACTTT
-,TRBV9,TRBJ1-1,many,CASSAVTGNTEAFF,TGTGCCAGCAGCGCCGTTACAGGGAACACTGAAGCTTTCTTT
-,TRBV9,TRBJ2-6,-,CASSVARGFGANVLTF,TGTGCCAGCAGCGTAGCGAGGGGCTTTGGGGCCAACGTCCTGACTTTC
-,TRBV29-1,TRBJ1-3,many,CSARDQGENTIYF,TGCAGCGCCCGGGACCAAGGGGAAAACACCATATATTTT
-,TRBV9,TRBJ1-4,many,CASSVEPTGNEKLFF,TGTGCCAGCAGCGTAGAACCTACGGGTAATGAAAAACTGTTTTTT
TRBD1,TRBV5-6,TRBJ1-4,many,CASSVTGGATNEKLFF,TGTGCCAGCAGCGTCACAGGGGGAGCAACTAATGAAAAACTGTTTTTT
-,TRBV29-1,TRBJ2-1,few,CSVSWPSGSYNEQFF,TGCAGCGTTAGTTGGCCTTCAGGGTCCTACAATGAGCAGTTCTTC
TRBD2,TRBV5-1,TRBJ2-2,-,CASSPGPTSGMAGELFF,TGCGCCAGCAGCCCGGGACCGACTAGCGGGATGGCCGGGGAGCTGTTTTTT
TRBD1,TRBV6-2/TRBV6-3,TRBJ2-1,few,CASSYSLGGIDNEQFF,TGTGCCAGCAGTTATTCCCTAGGGGGCATCGACAATGAGCAGTTCTTC
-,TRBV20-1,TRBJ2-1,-,CSARWTDSYQHNEQFF,TGCAGTGCTAGGTGGACGGACTCGTACCAACACAATGAGCAGTTCTTC
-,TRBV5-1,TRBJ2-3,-,CASSSLGGADMQYF,TGCGCCAGCAGCTCGCTGGGGGGGGCAGATATGCAGTATTTT
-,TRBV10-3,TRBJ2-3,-,CASRDTRGDTQYF,TGTGCCTCCCGGGACACCCGAGGAGATACGCAGTATTTT